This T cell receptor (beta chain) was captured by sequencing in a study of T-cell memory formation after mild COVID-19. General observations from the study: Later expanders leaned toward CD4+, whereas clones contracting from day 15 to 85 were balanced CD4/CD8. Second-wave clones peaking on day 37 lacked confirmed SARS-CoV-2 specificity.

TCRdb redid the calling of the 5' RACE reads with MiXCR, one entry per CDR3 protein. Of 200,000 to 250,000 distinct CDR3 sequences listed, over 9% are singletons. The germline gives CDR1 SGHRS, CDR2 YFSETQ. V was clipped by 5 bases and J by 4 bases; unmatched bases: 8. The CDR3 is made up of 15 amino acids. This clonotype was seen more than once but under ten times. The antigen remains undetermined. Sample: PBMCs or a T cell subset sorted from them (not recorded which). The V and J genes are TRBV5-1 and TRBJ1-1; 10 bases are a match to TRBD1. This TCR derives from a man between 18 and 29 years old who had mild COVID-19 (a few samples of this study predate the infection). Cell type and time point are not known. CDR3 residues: CASSRGTGEGTEAFF. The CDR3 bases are TGCGCCAGCAGTAGGGGGACAGGGGAAGGCACTGAAGCTTTCTTT. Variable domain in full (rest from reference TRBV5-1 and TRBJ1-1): KAGVTQTPRYLIKTRGQQVTLSCSPISGHRSVSWYQQTPGQGLQFLFEYFSETQRNKGNFPGRFSGRQFSNSRSEMNVSTLELGDSALYLCASSRGTGEGTEAFFGQGTRLTVV.